What follows are 23 T cell receptor beta chains derived from one specimen sequenced in a study of cytomegalovirus exposure and HLA in healthy donors. 60 Vbeta and 13 Jbeta primers were used in PCR. Assay: immunoSEQ multiplex PCR; the TCRdb copy retains only in-frame clones and omits some. Among approximately 80,000 clones listed, under 85% were seen once. Sequencing used PBMCs. The receptors shown here come from a woman aged 40 to 55 in good health and CMV-seropositive.

A few counts support this clone. DNA of the CDR3: TGTGCCAGCAACAGCGGGGGAATCGGGGAGCTGTTTTTT. It codes for CASNSGGIGELFF. The rearrangement links TRBV2 to TRBJ2-2; TRBD2 agrees at 8 bases. Trimming took 7 bases from V and 7 from J; bases not matched to a gene: 5. The CDR3 has 13 residues. CDR1 SNHLY and CDR2 FYNNEI come from the germline V gene.

The chain is built from TRBV27 and TRBJ1-5; 8 bases agree with TRBD1. The CDR3 extends over 14 amino acids. J lost 7 bases, V lost 5 bases, and 7 bases had no gene match. In germline, CDR1 is MNHEY, CDR2 SMNVEV (reference sequence). The CDR3 region has the DNA TGTGCCAGCAGTCTTCAGGGGGCCAGCCAGCCCCAGCATTTT. The encoded protein is CASSLQGASQPQHF.

V is TRBV18 and J is TRBJ2-7, with 9 bases identical to TRBD1. The CDR3 is 15 amino acids. With V trimmed by 6 bases and J by 2 bases, 8 bases remained unmatched. CDR1 and CDR2 from the germline V gene are KGHSH and LQKENI. The CDR3 DNA is TGTGCCAGCTCCCTATTCGGGACAGGGACCTACGAGCAGTACTTC. This encodes CASSLFGTGTYEQYF.

CDR3 protein: CASSEGGTLAGGPRSTDTQYF. CDR3 DNA sequence: TGTGCCAGCAGTGAAGGGGGCACGTTAGCGGGGGGTCCTAGGAGCACAGATACGCAGTATTTT. V and J are TRBV2 and TRBJ2-3; TRBD2 agrees at 10 bases. Germline V lookup: CDR1 SNHLY, CDR2 FYNNEI. The CDR3 has 21 amino acids. After removal of 1 base from V and 0 bases from J, the junction contained 16 bases not matched to a gene.

The chain has TRBV6-5 and TRBJ2-1; 10 bases align to TRBD2. The CDR3 runs to 14 residues. CDR1 is MNHEY and CDR2 is SVGAGI in the germline V gene. V lost 5 bases to trimming and J lost 11 bases; unmatched junction nucleotides: 9. The DNA of the CDR3 is TGTGCCAGCAGTCGACCAGGACTAGCGGAGAAGCAGTTCTTC. Its protein is CASSRPGLAEKQFF.

The chain employs TRBV6-5 and TRBJ2-7; D is undetermined. CDR1 is MNHEY and CDR2 is SVGAGI in the germline V gene. Trimming shortened V by 5 bases and J by 6 bases, and 14 bases separated the two germline ends. This CDR3 contains 13 residues. CDR3 loop: CASSPSGSSEQYF. The CDR3 nucleotides are TGTGCCAGCAGTCCCTCGGGTTCAAGCGAGCAGTACTTC.

The gene calls are TRBV6-6 and TRBJ2-3; D call uncertain. From germline, CDR1 is MNHNY and CDR2 SVGAGI (reference sequence). The CDR3 length is 12 residues. The germline V and J ends were trimmed by 8 bases and 0 bases, with 6 bases remaining between them. Here the CDR3 DNA reads TGTGCCAGCGTGTCTAGCACAGATACGCAGTATTTT. Translating it yields CASVSSTDTQYF.

This chain joins TRBV4-1 and TRBJ1-1, with TRBD1 matching 9 bases. Germline trimming cut 2 bases from V and 1 base from J; bases unmatched to any gene: 2. CDR1 MGHRA and CDR2 YSYEKL come from the germline V gene. The length of the CDR3 is 15 residues. In DNA form, the CDR3 reads TGCGCCAGCAGCCAACGGGACAGGGAGAACACTGAAGCTTTCTTT. Amino acids: CASSQRDRENTEAFF.

The rearrangement joins TRBV30 to TRBJ1-6; D gene unclear. V lost 2 bases and J lost 8, with 7 bases in between. This CDR3 comprises 12 residues. CDR1 and CDR2 from the germline V gene are GTSNPN and SVGIG (reference sequence). The CDR3 protein is CAWSLQYSPLHF. The DNA of the CDR3 is TGTGCCTGGAGTTTACAGTATTCACCCCTCCACTTT.

The rearrangement uses TRBV7-9 and TRBJ1-2; 9 positions match TRBD1. This CDR3 is built from 14 residues. With V trimmed by 5 bases and J by 8 bases, 9 bases remained unmatched. In germline, CDR1 is SEHNR, CDR2 FQNEAQ (reference sequence). CDR3 in amino acids: CASSEPGQGGGYTF. The CDR3 DNA is TGTGCCAGCAGCGAGCCGGGACAGGGAGGAGGCTACACCTTC.

V gene TRBV9 combines with J gene TRBJ2-6; 7 bases fit TRBD1. V shed 3 bases, J shed 12 bases, and the junction held 9 bases outside the gene matches. The CDR3 covers 14 residues. The germline gives CDR1 SGDLS, CDR2 YYNGEE. The CDR3 DNA reads as TGTGCCAGCAGCGAGGGACAGTTGCCTAGCGTCCTGACTTTC. This codes for CASSEGQLPSVLTF.

The chain carries TRBV7-9 and TRBJ1-5; D is possibly TRBD1 (6 bases). Germline lookup yields CDR1 SEHNR and CDR2 FQNEAQ (reference sequence). The CDR3 runs 16 residues. V was clipped by 3 bases and J by 0 bases, with 12 bases between them. Here the CDR3 DNA reads TGTGCCAGCAGCTTGACGGACAGTTATAGCAATCAGCCCCAGCATTTT. The encoded protein is CASSLTDSYSNQPQHF.

V is TRBV9 and J is TRBJ1-5; a weak D match, TRBD1 (6 bases). The V gene lost 5 bases and the J gene lost 7 bases, with 16 bases spanning the gap. CDR3 length equals 14 residues. Germline CDR1 is SGDLS and CDR2 is YYNGEE. CDR3 sequence (DNA): TGTGCCAGCAGTGATCAGGGGAGCGTCCAGCCCCAGCATTTT. Amino acids: CASSDQGSVQPQHF.

The V and J genes are TRBV5-1 and TRBJ1-1, with D tentatively TRBD1 (6 bases). Trimming removed 4 bases at V and 3 bases at J, with 31 bases between. The germline V gene encodes CDR1 SGHRS and CDR2 YFSETQ. The CDR3 is 20 residues long. CDR3: CASSPRMGGGNGVRDTEAFF. The CDR3 DNA reads TGCGCCAGCAGCCCCCGGATGGGCGGGGGCAACGGGGTGCGTGACACTGAAGCTTTCTTT.

This clone has a handful of counts. V is TRBV6-5 and J is TRBJ1-2; D is undetermined. The CDR3 sequence is 14 residues long. Germline CDR1 reads MNHEY; CDR2 reads SVGAGI. V was cut by 6 bases and J by 4 bases, with 15 bases left in between. This CDR3 is CASRVATGSYGYTF. The CDR3 region has the DNA TGTGCCAGCAGGGTAGCGACTGGGAGCTATGGCTACACCTTC.

The CDR3 DNA reads as TGTGCCAGCAGCCCAACTAGCGGCCTCTCCTACAATGAGCAGTTCTTC. Translated, it gives CASSPTSGLSYNEQFF. The chain joins TRBV7-2 to TRBJ2-1, with TRBD2 identical over 8 bases. Looked up from germline, CDR1 is SGHTA and CDR2 is FQGNSA. CDR3 length equals 16 residues. The V segment lost 5 bases and the J segment 0 bases; nucleotides outside the gene matches: 6.

This chain joins TRBV12-5 and TRBJ1-1, with 8 bases that match TRBD1. With 5 bases clipped from V and 4 bases from J, the junction kept 6 bases outside the gene matches. The germline gives CDR1 LGHNT, CDR2 FRNRAP. The CDR3 has 14 amino acids. CDR3 protein: CASGAGGAGTEAFF. The CDR3 region has the DNA TGTGCTAGTGGTGCAGGGGGCGCGGGCACTGAAGCTTTCTTT. The full variable domain, with the rest looked up from reference TRBV12-5 and TRBJ1-1, is DARVTQTPRHKVTEMGQEVTMRCQPILGHNTVFWYRQTMMQGLELLAYFRNRAPLDDSGMPKDRFSAEMPDATLATLKIQPSEPRDSAVYFCASGAGGAGTEAFFGQGTRLTVV.

The CDR3 protein is CAIRGASEYEQYF. CDR3 bases: TGTGCCATCAGAGGGGCAAGCGAATACGAGCAGTACTTC. This rearrangement joins TRBV11-2 to TRBJ2-7, with D perhaps being TRBD1 or TRBD2 (5 bases each). The germline CDR1 and CDR2 sequences are SGHAT and FQNNGV. The CDR3 is 13 amino acids. Trimming pared 10 bases from V and 4 bases from J, leaving 17 bases between.

The sample holds a few counts of this clone. The V gene is TRBV15, the J gene TRBJ1-1; unclear D gene. CDR1 and CDR2 (germline): LNHNV, YYDKDF (reference sequence). The CDR3 contains 14 residues. Trimming cost V 0 bases and J 7 bases, with 12 bases left between them. CDR3 nucleotides: TGTGCCACCAGCAGAGATCTGGGCAGCATTGAAGCTTTCTTT. It yields the protein CATSRDLGSIEAFF.

The CDR3 loop is CASSSEETNTEAFF. In DNA, the CDR3 is TGTGCCAGCAGCTCCGAGGAGACGAACACTGAAGCTTTCTTT. The chain employs TRBV7-6 and TRBJ1-1, with unresolved D. Germline V CDR1 and CDR2: SGHVS, FNYEAQ. The CDR3 contains 14 residues. The V end lost 4 bases, the J end lost 1 base, and 10 bases lay between the germline ends.

The V call is TRBV6-1, the J call TRBJ2-2; 10 bases are a match to TRBD1. Germline V gene sequence: CDR1 MNHNS, CDR2 SASEGT. This CDR3 spans 18 amino acids. V dropped 2 bases and J dropped 2; count of bases not matched to a gene: 8. In DNA, the CDR3 is TGTGCCAGCAGTGAAATTAGGGACAGGGGACTTAACACCGGGGAGCTGTTTTTT. Residues: CASSEIRDRGLNTGELFF.

The V and J genes are TRBV4-3 and TRBJ2-2; a possible D gene is TRBD2 (5 bases). The V and J ends lost 0 bases and 4 bases respectively, with 12 bases between them. This CDR3 has 16 residues. Germline V gene sequence: CDR1 LGHNA, CDR2 YSLEER. The CDR3 loop is CASSQDRSGGTGELFF. The CDR3 DNA sequence: TGCGCCAGCAGCCAAGATCGGAGCGGAGGCACCGGGGAGCTGTTTTTT.

The CDR3 region is CASSLDTTGTYEQYF. CDR3 bases: TGCGCCAGCAGCTTGGACACCACGGGGACCTACGAGCAGTACTTC. The chain uses TRBV5-1 and TRBJ2-7, with a possible D match to TRBD2 (5 bases). The length of the CDR3 is 15 residues. V was shortened by 0 bases and J by 2 bases, with 12 bases between the two germline ends. CDR1 SGHRS and CDR2 YFSETQ come from the germline V gene.